Given below is one TCR beta chain in context. What antigen it recognizes has not been identified. The record has no base qualities; no much larger clone is one base away. Donors formed part of the validation cohort, which comprised about 120 subjects and was distinct from the first cohort of 550 to 850 subjects. The entry originates in a study of cytomegalovirus exposure and HLA in healthy donors (dated by TCRdb to 2017 to 2019). Turning to the overall study: The 670 or so repertoires of the first cohort and the 120 validation repertoires were produced on the same platform, according to a later analysis. High-throughput TCR immunosequencing, statistical association of individual TCRs with disease status, and machine learning were combined to predict cytomegalovirus infection status. The study aimed to test whether signatures of past pathogen exposure could be identified by cataloging public T cell receptors. A separate validation cohort of 100 to 150 different subjects was used in addition to the 666-subject first cohort. Paper-wide results and their limitations: According to the authors, the approach could potentially be generalized to other disease states and immunological phenotypes. A few of the identified cytomegalovirus-associated TCR beta chains were confirmed in vitro to be specific for cytomegalovirus antigens. A later analysis found that TCRs clustered in the first cohort also tended to co-occur in the 130 or so validation repertoires, with 94% of cluster scores above 0. A total of 150 or so TCR beta chains were listed by the study as associated with cytomegalovirus. The classifier was reported to diagnose cytomegalovirus status with high specificity and sensitivity in both the original and validation cohorts. Most TCR sequences were observed very rarely across donors, whereas some public TCRs were present in many individuals. A later analysis lacked HLA typing for the validation cohort, so it scored co-occurrence in that cohort across all 120 or so repertoires.

Spanning cysteine to phenylalanine, the CDR3 consists of 13 amino acids. Left in the record is the CDR3 DNA by itself, 39 bases read in frame from the first base. Germline trimming: 4 bases from V, 5 bases from J; junction bases outside gene matches: 2. CDR1 WNHNN and CDR2 SYGVQD were looked up in the germline V gene (reference sequence). The library came from the immunoSEQ multiplex PCR assay. The published analysis was carried out like this. A statistical classification framework was built for diagnosing cytomegalovirus status from the catalog of TCR beta chain sequences. TCRdb limited this immuneACCESS table to in-frame rearrangements with V and J called. A share of clones is missing; checked studies link under half to unresolved V genes, and the rest is unexplained. V, J and clone size are those of that table, while D and trimming were read from the DNA. The sample includes about 150,000 clones, with about 82% observed a single time. Clones ranked in the top ten supply around 2.1% of the sample.

The receptor comes from a human donor in good health. This sequence uses TRBV10-1 and TRBJ2-5, with 9 middle bases fitting TRBD2. Sequenced input: PBMCs. This receptor carries the CDR3 CASSVSGSETQYF. The sequenced DNA: TGCGCCAGCAGTGTTAGCGGGAGCGAGACCCAGTACTTC.